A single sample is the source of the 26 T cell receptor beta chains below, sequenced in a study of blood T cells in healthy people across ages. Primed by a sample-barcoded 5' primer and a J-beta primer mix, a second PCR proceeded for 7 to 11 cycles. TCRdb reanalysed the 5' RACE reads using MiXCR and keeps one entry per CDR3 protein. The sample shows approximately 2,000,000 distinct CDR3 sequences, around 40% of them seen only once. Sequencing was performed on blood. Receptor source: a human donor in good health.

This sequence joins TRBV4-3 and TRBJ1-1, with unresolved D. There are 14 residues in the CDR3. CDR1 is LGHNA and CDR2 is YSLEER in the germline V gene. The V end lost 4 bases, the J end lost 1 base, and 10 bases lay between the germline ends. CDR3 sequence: CASSPMIGNTEAFF. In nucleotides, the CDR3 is TGCGCCAGCAGCCCCATGATCGGGAACACTGAAGCTTTCTTT.

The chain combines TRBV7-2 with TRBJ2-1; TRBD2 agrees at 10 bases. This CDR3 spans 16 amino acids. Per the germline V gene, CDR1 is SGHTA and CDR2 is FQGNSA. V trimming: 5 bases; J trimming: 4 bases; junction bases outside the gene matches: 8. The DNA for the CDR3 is TGTGCCAGCAGCCCCCAGCGGGGGGGGCTTTACAATGAGCAGTTCTTC. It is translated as CASSPQRGGLYNEQFF.

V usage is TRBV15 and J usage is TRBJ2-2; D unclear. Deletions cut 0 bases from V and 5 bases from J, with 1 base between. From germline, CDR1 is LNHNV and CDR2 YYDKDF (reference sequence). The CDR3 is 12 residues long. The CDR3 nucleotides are TGTGCCACCAGCAGAGATACCGGGGAGCTGTTTTTT. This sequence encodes CATSRDTGELFF.

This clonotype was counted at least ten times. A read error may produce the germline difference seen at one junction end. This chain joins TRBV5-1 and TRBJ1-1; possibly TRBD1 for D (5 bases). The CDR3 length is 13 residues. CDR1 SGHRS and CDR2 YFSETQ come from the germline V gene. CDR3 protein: CASSLAGSTEAFF. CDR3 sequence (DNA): TGTGCCAGCAGCTTAGCAGGGAGCACTGAAGCTTTCTTT.

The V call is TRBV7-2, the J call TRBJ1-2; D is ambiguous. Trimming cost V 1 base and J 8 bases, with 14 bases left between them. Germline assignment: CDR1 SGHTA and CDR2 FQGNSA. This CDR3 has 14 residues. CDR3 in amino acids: CASSLGSRHWGYTF. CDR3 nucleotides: TGTGCCAGCAGCTTAGGGTCCCGGCACTGGGGCTACACCTTC.

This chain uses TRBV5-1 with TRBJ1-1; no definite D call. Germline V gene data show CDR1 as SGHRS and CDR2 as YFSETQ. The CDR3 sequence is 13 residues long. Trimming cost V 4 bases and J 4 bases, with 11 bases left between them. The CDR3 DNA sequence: TGCGCCAGCAGCCTGTGGAAGGTCACTGAAGCTTTCTTT. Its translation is CASSLWKVTEAFF.

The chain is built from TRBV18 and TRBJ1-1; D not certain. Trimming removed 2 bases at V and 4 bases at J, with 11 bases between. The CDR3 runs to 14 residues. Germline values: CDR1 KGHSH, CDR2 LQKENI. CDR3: CASSPTDVGTEAFF. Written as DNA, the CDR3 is TGTGCCAGCTCACCAACGGACGTAGGCACTGAAGCTTTCTTT.

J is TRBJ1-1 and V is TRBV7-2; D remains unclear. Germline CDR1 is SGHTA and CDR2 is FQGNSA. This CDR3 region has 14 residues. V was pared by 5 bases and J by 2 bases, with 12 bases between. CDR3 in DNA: TGTGCCAGCAGCCCCGGGAGTTCAAACACTGAAGCTTTCTTT. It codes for CASSPGSSNTEAFF. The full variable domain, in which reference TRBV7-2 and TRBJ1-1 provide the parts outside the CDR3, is GAGVSQSPSNKVTEKGKDVELRCDPISGHTALYWYRQSLGQGLEFLIYFQGNSAPDKSGLPSDRFSAERTGGSVSTLTIQRTQQEDSAVYLCASSPGSSNTEAFFGQGTRLTVV.

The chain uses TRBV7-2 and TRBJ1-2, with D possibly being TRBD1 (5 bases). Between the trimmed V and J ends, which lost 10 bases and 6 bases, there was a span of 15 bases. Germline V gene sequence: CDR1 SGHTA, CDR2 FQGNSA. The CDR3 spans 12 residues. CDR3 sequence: CATAPGGDGYTF. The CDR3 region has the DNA TGTGCCACCGCCCCCGGAGGGGATGGCTACACCTTC. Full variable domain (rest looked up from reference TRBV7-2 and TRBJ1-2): GAGVSQSPSNKVTEKGKDVELRCDPISGHTALYWYRQSLGQGLEFLIYFQGNSAPDKSGLPSDRFSAERTGGSVSTLTIQRTQQEDSAVYLCATAPGGDGYTFGSGTRLTVV.

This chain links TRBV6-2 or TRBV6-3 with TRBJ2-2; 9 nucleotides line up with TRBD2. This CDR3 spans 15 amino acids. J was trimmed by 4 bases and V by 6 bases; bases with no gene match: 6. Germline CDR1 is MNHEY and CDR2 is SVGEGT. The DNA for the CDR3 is TGTGCCAGCAGCTCCGGGACTAGCAGCACCGGGGAGCTGTTTTTT. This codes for CASSSGTSSTGELFF.

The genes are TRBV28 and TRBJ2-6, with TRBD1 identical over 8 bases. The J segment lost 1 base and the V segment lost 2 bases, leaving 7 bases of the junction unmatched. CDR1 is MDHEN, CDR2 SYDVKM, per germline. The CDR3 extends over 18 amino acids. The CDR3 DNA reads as TGTGCCAGCAGTTTACGGGACAGGTTACTTTCTGGGGCCAACGTCCTGACTTTC. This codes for CASSLRDRLLSGANVLTF.

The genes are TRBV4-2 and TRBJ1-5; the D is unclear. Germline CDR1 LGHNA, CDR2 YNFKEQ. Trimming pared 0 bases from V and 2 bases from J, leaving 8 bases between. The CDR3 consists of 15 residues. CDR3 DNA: TGTGCCAGCAGCCAAGATGGATTGCGCAATCAGCCCCAGCATTTT. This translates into CASSQDGLRNQPQHF.

The CDR3 region is CASSFLQGNTGELFF. The CDR3 DNA follows: TGCGCCAGCAGCTTTTTGCAGGGGAACACCGGGGAGCTGTTTTTT. The V call is TRBV5-1, the J call TRBJ2-2, with a tentative D call TRBD1 (5 bases). Trimming stripped 2 bases from V and 1 base from J, with 9 bases between. Germline CDR1 is SGHRS and CDR2 is YFSETQ. This CDR3 has 15 residues.

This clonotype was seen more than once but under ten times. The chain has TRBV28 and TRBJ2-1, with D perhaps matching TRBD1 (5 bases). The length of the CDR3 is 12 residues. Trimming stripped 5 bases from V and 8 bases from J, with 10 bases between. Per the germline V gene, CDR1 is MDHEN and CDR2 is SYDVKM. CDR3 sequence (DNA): TGTGCCAGCAGTAGACAGTTCTATGAGCAGTTCTTC. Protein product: CASSRQFYEQFF.

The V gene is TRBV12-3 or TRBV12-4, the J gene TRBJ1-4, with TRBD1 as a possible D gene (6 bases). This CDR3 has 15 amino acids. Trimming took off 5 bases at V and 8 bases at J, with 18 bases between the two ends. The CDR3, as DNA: TGTGCCAGCAGTCGAAACAGGGACCTCAGCGAAAAACTGTTTTTT. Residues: CASSRNRDLSEKLFF.

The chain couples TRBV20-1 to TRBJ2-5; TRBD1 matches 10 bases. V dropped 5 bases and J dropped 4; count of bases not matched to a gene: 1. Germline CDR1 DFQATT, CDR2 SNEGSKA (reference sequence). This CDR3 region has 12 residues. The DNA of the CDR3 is TGCAGTGCTTGGACAGGGGGAGAGACCCAGTACTTC. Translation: CSAWTGGETQYF.

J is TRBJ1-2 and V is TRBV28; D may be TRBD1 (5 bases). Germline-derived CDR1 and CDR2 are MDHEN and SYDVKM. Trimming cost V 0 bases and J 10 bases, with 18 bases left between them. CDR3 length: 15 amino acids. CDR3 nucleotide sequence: TGTGCCAGCAGTTTATGGAATGGGGCTTCGGCTGACTACACCTTC. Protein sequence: CASSLWNGASADYTF.

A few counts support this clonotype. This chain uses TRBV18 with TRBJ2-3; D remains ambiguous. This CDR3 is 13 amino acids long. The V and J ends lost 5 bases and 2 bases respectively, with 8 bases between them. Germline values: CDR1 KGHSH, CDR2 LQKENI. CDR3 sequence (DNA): TGTGCCAGCTCATCAACCCACACAGATACGCAGTATTTT. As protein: CASSSTHTDTQYF.

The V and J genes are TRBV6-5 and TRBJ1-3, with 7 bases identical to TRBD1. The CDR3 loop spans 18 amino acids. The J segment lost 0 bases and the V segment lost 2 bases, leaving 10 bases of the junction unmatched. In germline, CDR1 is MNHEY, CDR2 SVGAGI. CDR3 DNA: TGTGCCAGCAGTTACATTCCAGACAGGGCGAGCTCTGGAAACACCATATATTTT. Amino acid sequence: CASSYIPDRASSGNTIYF.

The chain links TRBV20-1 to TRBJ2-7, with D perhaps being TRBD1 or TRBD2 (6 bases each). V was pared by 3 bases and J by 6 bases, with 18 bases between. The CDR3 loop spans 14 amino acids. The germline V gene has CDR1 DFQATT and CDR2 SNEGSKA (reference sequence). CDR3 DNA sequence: TGCAGTGCTAGTTTCGCCCAGGGGACTGGCGAGCAGTACTTC. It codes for CSASFAQGTGEQYF.

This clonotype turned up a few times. This CDR3 reads CASSSQFLSFTEQYF. In nucleotides, the CDR3 is TGTGCCAGCAGTTCCCAATTTCTTTCCTTTACGGAGCAGTACTTC. This chain uses TRBV12-3 or TRBV12-4 with TRBJ2-4, with D unresolved. The CDR3 is made up of 15 amino acids. V lost 4 bases to trimming and J lost 13 bases, with 23 bases between them.

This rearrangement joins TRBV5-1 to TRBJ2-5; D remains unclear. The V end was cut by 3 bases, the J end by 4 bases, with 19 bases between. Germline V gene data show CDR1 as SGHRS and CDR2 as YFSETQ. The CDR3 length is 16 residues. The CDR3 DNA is TGCGCCAGCAGCTCCAAGACATTCAGACGGGTAGAGACCCAGTACTTC. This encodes CASSSKTFRRVETQYF.

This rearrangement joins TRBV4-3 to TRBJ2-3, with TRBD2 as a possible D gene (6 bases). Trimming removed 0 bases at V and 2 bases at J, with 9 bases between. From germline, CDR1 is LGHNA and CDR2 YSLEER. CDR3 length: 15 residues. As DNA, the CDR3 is TGCGCCAGCAGCCAAGATGCGGGGCTCACAGATACGCAGTATTTT. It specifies CASSQDAGLTDTQYF.

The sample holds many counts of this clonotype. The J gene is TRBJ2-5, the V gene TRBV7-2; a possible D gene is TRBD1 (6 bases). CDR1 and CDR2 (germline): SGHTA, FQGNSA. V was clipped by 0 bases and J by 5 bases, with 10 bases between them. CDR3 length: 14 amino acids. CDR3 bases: TGTGCCAGCAGCTTAGCATCGAGGGGGGAGACCCAGTACTTC. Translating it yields CASSLASRGETQYF.

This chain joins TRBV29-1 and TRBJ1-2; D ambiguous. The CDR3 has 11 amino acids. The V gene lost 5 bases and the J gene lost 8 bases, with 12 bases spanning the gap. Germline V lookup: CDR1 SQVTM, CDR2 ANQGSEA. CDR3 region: CSVLGGGGYTF. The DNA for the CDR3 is TGCAGCGTTCTGGGTGGAGGGGGCTACACCTTC.

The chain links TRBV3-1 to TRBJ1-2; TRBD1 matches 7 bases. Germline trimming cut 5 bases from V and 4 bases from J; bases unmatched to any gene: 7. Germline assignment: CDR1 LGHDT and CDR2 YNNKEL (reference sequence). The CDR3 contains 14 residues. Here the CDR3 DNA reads TGTGCCAGCAGCACTCAGGGGGGCGGCTATGGCTACACCTTC. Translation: CASSTQGGGYGYTF. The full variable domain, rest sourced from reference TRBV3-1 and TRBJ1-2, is DTAVSQTPKYLVTQMGNDKSIKCEQNLGHDTMYWYKQDSKKFLKIMFSYNNKELIINETVPNRFSPKSPDKAHLNLHINSLELGDSAVYFCASSTQGGGYGYTFGSGTRLTVV.